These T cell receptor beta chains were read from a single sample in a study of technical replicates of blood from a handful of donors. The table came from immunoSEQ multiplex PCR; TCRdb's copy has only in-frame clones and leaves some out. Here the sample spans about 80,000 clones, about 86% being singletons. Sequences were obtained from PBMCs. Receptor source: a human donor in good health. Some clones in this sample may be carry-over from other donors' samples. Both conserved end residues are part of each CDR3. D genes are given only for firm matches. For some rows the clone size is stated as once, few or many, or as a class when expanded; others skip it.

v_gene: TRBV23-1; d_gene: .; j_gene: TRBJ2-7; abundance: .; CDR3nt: TGCGCCAGCAGTCAATCTGGTTACGCAAGGTGGGAGCCCTACGAGCAGTACTTC; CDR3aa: CASSQSGYARWEPYEQYF
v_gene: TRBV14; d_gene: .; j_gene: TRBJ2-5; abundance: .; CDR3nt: TGTGCCAGCAGCCGCCGAAGAGGAGGTCCGGGGATGGAGACCCAGTACTTC; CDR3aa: CASSRRRGGPGMETQYF
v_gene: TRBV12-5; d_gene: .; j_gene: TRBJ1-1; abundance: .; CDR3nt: TGTGCTAGTGGTTTGGCCATACAGGGTACGGCTTTCTTT; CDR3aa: CASGLAIQGTAFF
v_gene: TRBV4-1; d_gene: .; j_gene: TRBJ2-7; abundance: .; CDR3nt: TGCGCCAGCAGCCAAGATAAAGGACTGAGATACGAGCAGTACTTC; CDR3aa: CASSQDKGLRYEQYF
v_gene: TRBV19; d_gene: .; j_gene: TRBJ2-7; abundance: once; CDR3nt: TGTGCCAGTAGTAAGGGCAGGACAGCCTCCTACGAGCAGTACTTT; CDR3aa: CASSKGRTASYEQYF
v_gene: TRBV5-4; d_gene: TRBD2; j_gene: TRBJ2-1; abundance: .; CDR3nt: TGTGCCAGCAGCTTGGAAGGTAGAGTAGCGGGAAGAAATGAGCAGTTCTTC; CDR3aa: CASSLEGRVAGRNEQFF
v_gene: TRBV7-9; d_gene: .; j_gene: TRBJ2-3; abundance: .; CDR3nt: TGTGCCAGCAGCTTCATGTCAGATACGCAGTATTTT; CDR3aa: CASSFMSDTQYF
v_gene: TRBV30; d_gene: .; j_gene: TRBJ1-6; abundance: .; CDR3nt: TGTGCCTGGAGTGGGGGCGGAAACTCACCCCTCCACTTT; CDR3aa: CAWSGGGNSPLHF
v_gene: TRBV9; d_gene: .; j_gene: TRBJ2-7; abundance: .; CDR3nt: TGTGCCAGCAGCGTAGGAAGCGGAGCTCCCTACGAGCAGTACTTC; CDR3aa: CASSVGSGAPYEQYF
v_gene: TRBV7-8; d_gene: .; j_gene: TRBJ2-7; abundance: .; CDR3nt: TGTGCCAGCAGCTTAAATCGTGGCTTTGGTTCCTACGAGCAGTACTTC; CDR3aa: CASSLNRGFGSYEQYF
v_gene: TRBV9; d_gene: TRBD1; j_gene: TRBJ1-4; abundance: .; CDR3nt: TGTGCCAGCAGCGCGAGTGATGGGACAGGGAGATCTTTGGGTGAAAAACTGTTTTTT; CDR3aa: CASSASDGTGRSLGEKLFF
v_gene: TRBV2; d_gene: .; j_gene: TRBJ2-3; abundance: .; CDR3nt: TGTGCCAGCAAGGGGAGGTACATCACAGATACGCAGTATTTT; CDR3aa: CASKGRYITDTQYF
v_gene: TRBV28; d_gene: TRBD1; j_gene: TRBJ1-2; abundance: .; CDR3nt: TGTGCCAGCAGTCTCGGACAGGGGGTGGGAGGCTACACCTTC; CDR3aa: CASSLGQGVGGYTF
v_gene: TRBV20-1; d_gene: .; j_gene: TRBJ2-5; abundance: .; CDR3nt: TGCAGTGCTAGAACAGAAGAGACCCAGTACTTC; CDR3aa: CSARTEETQYF
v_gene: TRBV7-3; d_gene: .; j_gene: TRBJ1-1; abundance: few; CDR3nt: TGTGCCAGCAGCGCCGGACAGAACACTGAAGCTTTCTTT; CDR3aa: CASSAGQNTEAFF
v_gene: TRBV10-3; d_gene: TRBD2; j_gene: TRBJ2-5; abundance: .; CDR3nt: TGTGCCATCAGTGAGGAGGGCGGGGGGCGAGAGACCCAGTACTTC; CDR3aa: CAISEEGGGRETQYF
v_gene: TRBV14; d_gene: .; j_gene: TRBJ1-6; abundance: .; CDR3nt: TGTGCCAGCAGCCAAGAAGGTTCAAGAGGGTGGGATTCACCCCTCCACTTT; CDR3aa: CASSQEGSRGWDSPLHF
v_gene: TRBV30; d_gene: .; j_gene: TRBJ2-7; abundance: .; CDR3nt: TGTGCCTGGAGTGACAGGCGCCTCCGACGCGAGCAGTACTTC; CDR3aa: CAWSDRRLRREQYF
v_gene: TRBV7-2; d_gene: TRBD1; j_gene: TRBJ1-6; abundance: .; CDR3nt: TGTGCCAGCAGCTTACAGAGGACAGGGCCTAGCTCCTATAATTCACCCCTCCACTTT; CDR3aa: CASSLQRTGPSSYNSPLHF
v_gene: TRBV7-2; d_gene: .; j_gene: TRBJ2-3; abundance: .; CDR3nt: TGTGCCAGCACTTTATCGGCGGGTCAACGGGTGGGGTTCACAGATACGCAGTATTTT; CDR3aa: CASTLSAGQRVGFTDTQYF
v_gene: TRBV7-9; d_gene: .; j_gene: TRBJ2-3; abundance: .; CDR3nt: TGTGCCAGCAGCCAAGGCTCTCTAACCGGGGATACGCAGTATTTT; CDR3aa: CASSQGSLTGDTQYF
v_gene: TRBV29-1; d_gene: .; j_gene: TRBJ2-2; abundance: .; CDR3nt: TGCAGCGCCCTGCTAGGCAACGCGAACACCGGGGAGCTGTTTTTT; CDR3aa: CSALLGNANTGELFF
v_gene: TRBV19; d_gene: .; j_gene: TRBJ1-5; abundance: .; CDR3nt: TGTGCCAGTAAACACAGAGATAGCAATCAGCCCCAGCATTTT; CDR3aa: CASKHRDSNQPQHF
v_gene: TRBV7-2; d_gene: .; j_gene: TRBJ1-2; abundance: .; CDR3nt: TGTGCCAGCAGCCCGGGGGGGGCCTCTAACTATGGCTACACCTTC; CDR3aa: CASSPGGASNYGYTF
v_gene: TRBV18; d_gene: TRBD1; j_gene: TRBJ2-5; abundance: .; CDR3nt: TGTGCCAGCTCAGGGAACCAGGGGGCTGGAGAGACCCAGTACTTC; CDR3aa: CASSGNQGAGETQYF
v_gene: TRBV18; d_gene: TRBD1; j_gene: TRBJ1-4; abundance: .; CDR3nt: TGTGCCAGCTCACCCGACAGGGTTGGTGGTGAAAAACTGTTTTTT; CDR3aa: CASSPDRVGGEKLFF
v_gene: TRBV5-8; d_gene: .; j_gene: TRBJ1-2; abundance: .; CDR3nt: TGTGCCAGCAGCCTACGAGACAGACTTAACTATGGCTACACCTTC; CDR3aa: CASSLRDRLNYGYTF
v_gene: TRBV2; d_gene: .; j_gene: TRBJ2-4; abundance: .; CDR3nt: TGTGCCAGCAGTGCCGCTGAAATAGTCAAAAACATTCAGTACTTC; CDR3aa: CASSAAEIVKNIQYF
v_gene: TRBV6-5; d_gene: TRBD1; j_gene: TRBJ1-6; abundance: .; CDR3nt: TGTGCCAGCAGTCCCGGGACAGGACATTCACCCCTCCACTTT; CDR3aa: CASSPGTGHSPLHF
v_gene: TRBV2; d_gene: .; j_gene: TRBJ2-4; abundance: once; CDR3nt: TGTGCCAGCAGGTGGAGGACAGACCACATTCAGTACTTC; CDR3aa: CASRWRTDHIQYF
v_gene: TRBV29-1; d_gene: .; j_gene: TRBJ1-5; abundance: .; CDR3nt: TGCAGCGTTTGTCAAGGACTCAATCAGCCCCAGCATTTT; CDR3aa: CSVCQGLNQPQHF
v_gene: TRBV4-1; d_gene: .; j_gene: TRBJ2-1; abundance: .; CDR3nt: TGCGCCAGCAGCCAAGTGGCCAATGAGCAGTTCTTC; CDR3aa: CASSQVANEQFF
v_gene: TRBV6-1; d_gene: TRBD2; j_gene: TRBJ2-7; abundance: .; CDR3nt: TGTGCCAGCAGTGAAGCGCGCGGTAGCGGGAGATCCCCCCACGAGCAGTACTTC; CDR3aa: CASSEARGSGRSPHEQYF
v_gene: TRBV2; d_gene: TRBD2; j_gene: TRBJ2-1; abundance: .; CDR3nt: TGTGCCAGCAGTGAAGCTAGCGGGGGGGCCGGTCTTAATGAGCAGTTCTTC; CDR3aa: CASSEASGGAGLNEQFF
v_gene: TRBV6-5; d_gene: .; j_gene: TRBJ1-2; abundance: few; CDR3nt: TGTGCCAGCACCTCGGCCGAAGCGAACTATGGCTACACCTTC; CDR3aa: CASTSAEANYGYTF
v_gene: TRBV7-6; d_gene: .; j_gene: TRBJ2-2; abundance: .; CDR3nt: TGTGCCAGCAGCGGCGCCCCGACGGGCACCGGGGAGCTGTTTTTT; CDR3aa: CASSGAPTGTGELFF
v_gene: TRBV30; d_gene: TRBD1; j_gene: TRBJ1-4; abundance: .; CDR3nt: TGTGCCTCAACTGGGGGACAGGGGGCGAGGGAAAAACTGTTTTTT; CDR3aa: CASTGGQGAREKLFF
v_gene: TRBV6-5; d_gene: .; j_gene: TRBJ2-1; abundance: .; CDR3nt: TGTGCCAGCAGTTACACGACTAGGGCTGAGCAGTTCTTC; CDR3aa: CASSYTTRAEQFF
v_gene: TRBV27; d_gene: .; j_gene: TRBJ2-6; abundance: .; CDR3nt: TGTGCCAGCAGTTCCACAGGGATTGTATCTGGGGCCAACGTCCTGACTTTC; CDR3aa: CASSSTGIVSGANVLTF
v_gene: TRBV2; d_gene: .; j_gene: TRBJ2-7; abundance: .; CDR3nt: TGTGCCAGCACCCCACGGACAGGGGTGAGGACTAGCGACTCCTTC; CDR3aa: CASTPRTGVRTSDSF
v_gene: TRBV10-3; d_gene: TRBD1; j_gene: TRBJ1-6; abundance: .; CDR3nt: TGTGCCTCGGCTTCCGGGACAGGGAGTTCACCCCTCCACTTT; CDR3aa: CASASGTGSSPLHF
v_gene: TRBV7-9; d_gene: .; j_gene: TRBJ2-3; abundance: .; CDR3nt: TGTGCCAGCAGCTTATGGGGCGGGATAACAGATACGCAGTATTTT; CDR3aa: CASSLWGGITDTQYF
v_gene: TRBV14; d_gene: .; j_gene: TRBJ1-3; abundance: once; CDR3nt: TGTGCCAGCAGCCCCCGGACTGCTGGAAACACCATATATTTT; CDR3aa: CASSPRTAGNTIYF
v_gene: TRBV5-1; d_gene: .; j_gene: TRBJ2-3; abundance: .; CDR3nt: TGCGCCAGCAGCTTGTGGGCGAGCACAGATACGCAGTATTTT; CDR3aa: CASSLWASTDTQYF
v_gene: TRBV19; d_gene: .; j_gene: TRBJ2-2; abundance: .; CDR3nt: TGTGCCAGTAGTATTTCTCTCCCCGGGGAGCTGTTTTTT; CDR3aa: CASSISLPGELFF
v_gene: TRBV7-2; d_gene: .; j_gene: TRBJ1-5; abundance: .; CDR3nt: TGTGCCAGCAGCTTAGCGGGTGGAGGGCGCAATCAGCCCCAGCATTTT; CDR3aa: CASSLAGGGRNQPQHF
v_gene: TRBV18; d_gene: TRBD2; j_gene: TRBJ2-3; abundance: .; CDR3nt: TGTGCCAGCTCACCAACGCTCGGGGGGGCCGGTACAGATACGCAGTATTTT; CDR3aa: CASSPTLGGAGTDTQYF
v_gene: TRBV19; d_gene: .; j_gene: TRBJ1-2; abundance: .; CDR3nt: TGTGCCAGTCCATTTCCGCCGGGGGGAAATAACTATGGCTACACCTTC; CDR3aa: CASPFPPGGNNYGYTF
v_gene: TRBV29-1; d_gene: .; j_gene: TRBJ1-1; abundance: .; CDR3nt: TGCAGCGTCGATATCGGGAATACTGAAGCTTTCTTT; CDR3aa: CSVDIGNTEAFF
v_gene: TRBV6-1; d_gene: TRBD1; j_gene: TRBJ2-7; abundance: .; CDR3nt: TGTGCCAGCAGTGGAATTTCGACAGGGATCGGTTTTGACGAGCAGTACTTC; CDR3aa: CASSGISTGIGFDEQYF
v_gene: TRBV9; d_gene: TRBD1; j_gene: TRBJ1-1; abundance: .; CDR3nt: TGTGCCAGCAGCGTAGGACAGGGGGCGCGGACTGAAGCTTTCTTT; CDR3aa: CASSVGQGARTEAFF